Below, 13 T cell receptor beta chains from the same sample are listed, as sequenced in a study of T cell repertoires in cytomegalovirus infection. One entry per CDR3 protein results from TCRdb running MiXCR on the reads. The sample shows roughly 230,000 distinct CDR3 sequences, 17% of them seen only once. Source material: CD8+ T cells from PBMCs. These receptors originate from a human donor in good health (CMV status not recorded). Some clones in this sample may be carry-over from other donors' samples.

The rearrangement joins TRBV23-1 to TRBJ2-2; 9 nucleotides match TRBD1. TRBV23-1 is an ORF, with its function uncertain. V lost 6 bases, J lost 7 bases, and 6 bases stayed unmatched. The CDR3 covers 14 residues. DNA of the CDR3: TGCGCCAGCAGCCGACAGGGGGAGGGCGGGGAGCTGTTTTTT. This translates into CASSRQGEGGELFF.

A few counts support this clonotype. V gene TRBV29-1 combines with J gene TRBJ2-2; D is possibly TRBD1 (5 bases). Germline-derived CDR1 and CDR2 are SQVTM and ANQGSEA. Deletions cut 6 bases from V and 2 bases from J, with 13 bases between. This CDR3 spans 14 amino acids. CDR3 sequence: CSVLAGINTGELFF. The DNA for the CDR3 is TGCAGCGTCCTTGCAGGGATTAACACCGGGGAGCTGTTTTTT.

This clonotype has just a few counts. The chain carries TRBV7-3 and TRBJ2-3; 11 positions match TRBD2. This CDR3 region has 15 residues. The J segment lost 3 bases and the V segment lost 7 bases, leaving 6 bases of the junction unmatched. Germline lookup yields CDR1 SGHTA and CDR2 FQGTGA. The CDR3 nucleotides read TGTGCCAGCACTGAGACTAGCGGGGAAACAGATACGCAGTATTTT. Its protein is CASTETSGETDTQYF.

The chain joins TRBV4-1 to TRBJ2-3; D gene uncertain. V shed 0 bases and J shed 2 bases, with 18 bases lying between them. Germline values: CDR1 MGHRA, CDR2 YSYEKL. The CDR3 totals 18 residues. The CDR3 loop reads CASSQEVFSGPPTDTQYF. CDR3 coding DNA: TGCGCCAGCAGCCAAGAAGTCTTTTCTGGTCCCCCCACAGATACGCAGTATTTT.

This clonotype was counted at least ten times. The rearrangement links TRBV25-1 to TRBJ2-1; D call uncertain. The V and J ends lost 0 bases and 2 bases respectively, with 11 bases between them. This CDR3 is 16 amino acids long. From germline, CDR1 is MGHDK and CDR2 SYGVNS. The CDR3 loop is CASSEYLGNPYNEQFF. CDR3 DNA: TGTGCCAGCAGTGAATATTTGGGGAACCCCTACAATGAGCAGTTCTTC. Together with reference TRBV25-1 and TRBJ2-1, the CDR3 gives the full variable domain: EADIYQTPRYLVIGTGKKITLECSQTMGHDKMYWYQQDPGMELHLIHYSYGVNSTEKGDLSSESTVSRIRTEHFPLTLESARPSHTSQYLCASSEYLGNPYNEQFFGPGTRLTVL.

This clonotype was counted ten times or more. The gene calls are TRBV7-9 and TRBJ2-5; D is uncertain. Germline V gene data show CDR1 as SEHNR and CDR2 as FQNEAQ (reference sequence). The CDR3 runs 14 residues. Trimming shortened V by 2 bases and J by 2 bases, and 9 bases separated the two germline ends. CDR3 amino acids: CASSLIGTQETQYF. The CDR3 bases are TGTGCCAGCAGCTTAATAGGAACACAAGAGACCCAGTACTTC. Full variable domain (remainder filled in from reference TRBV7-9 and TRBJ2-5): DTGVSQNPRHKITKRGQNVTFRCDPISEHNRLYWYRQTLGQGPEFLTYFQNEAQLEKSRLLSDRFSAERPKGSFSTLEIQRTEQGDSAMYLCASSLIGTQETQYFGPGTRLLVL.

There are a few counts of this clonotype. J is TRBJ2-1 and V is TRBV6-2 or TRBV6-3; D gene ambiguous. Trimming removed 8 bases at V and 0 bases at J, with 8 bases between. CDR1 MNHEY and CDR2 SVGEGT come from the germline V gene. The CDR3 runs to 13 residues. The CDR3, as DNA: TGTGCCAGCGGGTGGGGCTCCTACAATGAGCAGTTCTTC. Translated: CASGWGSYNEQFF.

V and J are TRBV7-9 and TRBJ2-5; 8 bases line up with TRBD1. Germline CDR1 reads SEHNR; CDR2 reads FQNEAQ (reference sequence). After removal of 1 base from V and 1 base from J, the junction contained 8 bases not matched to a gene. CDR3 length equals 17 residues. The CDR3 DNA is TGTGCCAGCAGCTTAGAGCCGGACAGGGCAACCCAAGAGACCCAGTACTTC. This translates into CASSLEPDRATQETQYF.

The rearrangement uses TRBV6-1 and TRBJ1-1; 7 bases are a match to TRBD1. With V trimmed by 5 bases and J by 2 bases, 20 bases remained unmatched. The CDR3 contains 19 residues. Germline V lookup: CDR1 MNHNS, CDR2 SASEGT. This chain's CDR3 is CASSSRLGGPKSPNTEAFF. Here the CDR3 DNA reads TGTGCCAGCAGTTCCCGATTAGGGGGCCCCAAGTCCCCAAACACTGAAGCTTTCTTT.

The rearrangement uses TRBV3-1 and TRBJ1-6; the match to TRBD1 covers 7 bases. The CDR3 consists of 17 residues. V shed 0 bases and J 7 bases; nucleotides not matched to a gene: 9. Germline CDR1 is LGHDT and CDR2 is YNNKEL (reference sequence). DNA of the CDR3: TGTGCCAGCAGCCAAGAAGGGGCAGGGGGATGGAATTCACCCCTCCACTTT. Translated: CASSQEGAGGWNSPLHF. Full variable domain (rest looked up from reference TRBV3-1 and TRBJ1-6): DTAVSQTPKYLVTQMGNDKSIKCEQNLGHDTMYWYKQDSKKFLKIMFSYNNKELIINETVPNRFSPKSPDKAHLNLHINSLELGDSAVYFCASSQEGAGGWNSPLHFGNGTRLTVT.

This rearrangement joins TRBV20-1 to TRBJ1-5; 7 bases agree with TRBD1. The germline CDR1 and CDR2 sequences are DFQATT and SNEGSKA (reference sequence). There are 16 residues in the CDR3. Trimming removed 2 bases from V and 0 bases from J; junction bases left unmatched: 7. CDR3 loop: CSARRQGVYSNQPQHF. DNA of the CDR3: TGCAGTGCTAGACGACAGGGTGTCTATAGCAATCAGCCCCAGCATTTT.

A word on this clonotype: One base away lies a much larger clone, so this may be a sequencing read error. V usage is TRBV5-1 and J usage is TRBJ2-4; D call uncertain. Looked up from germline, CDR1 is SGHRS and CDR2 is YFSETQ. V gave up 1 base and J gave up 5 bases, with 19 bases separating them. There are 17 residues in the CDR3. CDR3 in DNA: TGCGCCAGCAGCTTGATTGGGAATTCGGGCCCAGAAAACATTCAGTACTTC. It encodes CASSLIGNSGPENIQYF.

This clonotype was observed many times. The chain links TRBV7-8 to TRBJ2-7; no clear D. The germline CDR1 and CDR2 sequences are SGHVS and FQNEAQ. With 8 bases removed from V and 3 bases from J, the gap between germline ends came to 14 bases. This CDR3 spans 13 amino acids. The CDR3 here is CASAIRTDYEQYF. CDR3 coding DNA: TGTGCCAGCGCGATTAGAACAGACTACGAGCAGTACTTC.